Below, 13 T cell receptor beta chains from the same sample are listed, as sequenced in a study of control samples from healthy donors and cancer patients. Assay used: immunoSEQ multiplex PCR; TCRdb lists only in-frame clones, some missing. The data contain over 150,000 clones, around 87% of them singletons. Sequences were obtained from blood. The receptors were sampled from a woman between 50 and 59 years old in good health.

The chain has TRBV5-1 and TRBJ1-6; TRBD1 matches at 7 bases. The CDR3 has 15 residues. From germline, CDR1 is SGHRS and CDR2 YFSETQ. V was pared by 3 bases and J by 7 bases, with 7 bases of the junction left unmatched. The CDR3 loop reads CASSSQGGGNSPLHF. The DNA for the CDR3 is TGCGCCAGCAGCTCCCAGGGAGGGGGCAATTCACCCCTCCACTTT.

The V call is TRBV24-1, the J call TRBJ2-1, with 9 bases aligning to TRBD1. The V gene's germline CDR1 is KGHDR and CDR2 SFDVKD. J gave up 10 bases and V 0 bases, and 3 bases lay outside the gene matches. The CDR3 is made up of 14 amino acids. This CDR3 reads CATSDLGQGYEQFF. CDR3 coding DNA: TGTGCCACCAGTGATTTGGGACAGGGGTACGAGCAGTTCTTC.

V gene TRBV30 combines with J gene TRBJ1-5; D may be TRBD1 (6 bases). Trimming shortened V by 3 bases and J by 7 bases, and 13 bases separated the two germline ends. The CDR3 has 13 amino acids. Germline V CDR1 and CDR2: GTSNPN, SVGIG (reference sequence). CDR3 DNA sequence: TGTGCCTGGAGAAACGGGGGCAGGCAGCCCCAGCATTTT. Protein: CAWRNGGRQPQHF.

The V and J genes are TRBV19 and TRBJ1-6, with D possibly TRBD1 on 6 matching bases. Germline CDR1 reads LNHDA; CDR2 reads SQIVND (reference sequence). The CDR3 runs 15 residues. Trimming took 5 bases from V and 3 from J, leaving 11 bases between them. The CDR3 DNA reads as TGTGCCAGTAGTGTTGGGACAATCTATAATTCACCCCTCCACTTT. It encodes CASSVGTIYNSPLHF. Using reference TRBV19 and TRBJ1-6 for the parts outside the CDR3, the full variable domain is DGGITQSPKYLFRKEGQNVTLSCEQNLNHDAMYWYRQDPGQGLRLIYYSQIVNDFQKGDIAEGYSVSREKKESFPLTVTSAQKNPTAFYLCASSVGTIYNSPLHFGNGTRLTVT.

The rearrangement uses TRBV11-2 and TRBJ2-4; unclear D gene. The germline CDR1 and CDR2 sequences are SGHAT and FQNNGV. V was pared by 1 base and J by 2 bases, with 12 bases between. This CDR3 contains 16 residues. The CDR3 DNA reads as TGTGCCAGCAGCTTAGGACCCTCTACCACCAAAAACATTCAGTACTTC. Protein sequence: CASSLGPSTTKNIQYF.

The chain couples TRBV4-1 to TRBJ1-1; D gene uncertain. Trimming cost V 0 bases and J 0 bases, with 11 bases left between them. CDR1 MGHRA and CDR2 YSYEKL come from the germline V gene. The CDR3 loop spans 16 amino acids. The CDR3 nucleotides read TGCGCCAGCAGCCAAGATCGACGAAGTATGAACACTGAAGCTTTCTTT. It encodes CASSQDRRSMNTEAFF.

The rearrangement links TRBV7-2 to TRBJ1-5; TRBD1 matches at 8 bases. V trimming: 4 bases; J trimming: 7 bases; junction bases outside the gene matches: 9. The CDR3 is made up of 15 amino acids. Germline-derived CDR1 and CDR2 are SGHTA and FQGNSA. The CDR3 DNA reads TGTGCCAGCAGCTCAGGTGGACAGGGAGGCCAGCCCCAGCATTTT. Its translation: CASSSGGQGGQPQHF.

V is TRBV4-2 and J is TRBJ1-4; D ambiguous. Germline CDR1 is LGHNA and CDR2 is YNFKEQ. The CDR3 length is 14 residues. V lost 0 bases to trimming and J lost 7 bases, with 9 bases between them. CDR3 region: CASSQDRSTEKLFF. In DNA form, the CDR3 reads TGTGCCAGCAGCCAAGATAGGTCGACTGAAAAACTGTTTTTT.

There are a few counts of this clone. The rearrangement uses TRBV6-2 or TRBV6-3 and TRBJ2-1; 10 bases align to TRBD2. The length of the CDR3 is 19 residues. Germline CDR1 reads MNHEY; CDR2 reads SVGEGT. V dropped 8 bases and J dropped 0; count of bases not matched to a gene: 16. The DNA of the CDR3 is TGTGCCAGCGGCCTATTGGGGACTAGCGATTCCCGCTCCTACAATGAGCAGTTCTTC. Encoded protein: CASGLLGTSDSRSYNEQFF.

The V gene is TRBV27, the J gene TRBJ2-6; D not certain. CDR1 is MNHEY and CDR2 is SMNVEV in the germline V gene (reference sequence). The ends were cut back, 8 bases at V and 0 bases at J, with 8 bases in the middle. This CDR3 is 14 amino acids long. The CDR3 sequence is CASQWSSGANVLTF. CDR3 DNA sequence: TGTGCCAGCCAGTGGAGCTCTGGGGCCAACGTCCTGACTTTC.

CDR3 DNA: TGTGCCAGCAGCTTAGAGACCGGGCCCCAGCATTTT. The encoded protein is CASSLETGPQHF. The gene calls are TRBV7-9 and TRBJ1-5; the D is unclear. V lost 1 base and J 9 bases, leaving 7 bases between the germline ends. From germline, CDR1 is SEHNR and CDR2 FQNEAQ (reference sequence). The CDR3 totals 12 residues.

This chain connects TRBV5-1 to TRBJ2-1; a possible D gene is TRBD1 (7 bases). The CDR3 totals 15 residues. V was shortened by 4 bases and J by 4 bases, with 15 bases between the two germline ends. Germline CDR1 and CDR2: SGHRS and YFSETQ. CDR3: CASSEQGRGYNEQFF. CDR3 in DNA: TGCGCCAGCAGCGAACAGGGGCGGGGTTACAATGAGCAGTTCTTC.

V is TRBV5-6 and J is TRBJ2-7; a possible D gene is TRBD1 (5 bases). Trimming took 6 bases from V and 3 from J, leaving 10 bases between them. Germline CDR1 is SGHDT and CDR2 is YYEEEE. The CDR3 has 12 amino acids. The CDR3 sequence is CASTSRDYEQYF. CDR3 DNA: TGTGCCAGCACCTCCAGGGACTACGAGCAGTACTTC.